This T cell receptor (beta chain) was retrieved from a study of post-analysis software for immune sequencing data. Turning to the study itself: The patients showed relapsing-remitting, secondary progressive and progressive-relapsing multiple sclerosis courses.

cDNA libraries of TCR beta carried unique molecular identifiers. The authors obtained some 500,000 cDNA molecules from about 0.94 to 9.7 million T cells. TCRdb re-called the PCR reads with MiXCR, one entry per CDR3 protein. The sample comprises fewer than 850,000 distinct CDR3 sequences, about 27% of which are singletons, and more than 0.45% rests with the top ten. This clonotype has only a few counts. What it binds is not known. Germline CDR1 is SGHTA and CDR2 is FQGNSA. CDR3 size: 16 residues. V was trimmed by 1 base and J by 9 bases, leaving 19 bases between them. Points from the study as a whole: The study found TRBV5-6, TRBV5-1 and TRBV20-1 among 4 or 5 TRBV segments more frequent in patients than controls. Relative to controls, patients with multiple sclerosis showed significantly lower normalized Chao1 diversity. Analysis by F measure revealed that same-batch samples clustered strongly together.

Sequenced: blood. This clonotype originated in a girl aged 5-17 years with multiple sclerosis. The rearrangement uses TRBV7-2 and TRBJ2-1; a possible D gene is TRBD2 (7 bases). The chain's CDR3 is CASSLVSGGVVVEQFF. CDR3 coding DNA: TGTGCCAGCAGCTTAGTGTCGGGGGGCGTCGTTGTTGAGCAGTTCTTC.